The 17 T cell receptor beta chains presented below share a single source sample, sequenced in a study of blood T cells in healthy people across ages. Using a J-beta primer mix together with a sample-barcoded 5' primer, a second PCR was run for about 6 to 11 cycles. TCRdb re-called the 5' RACE reads with MiXCR, one entry per CDR3 protein. The table includes around 1,800,000 distinct CDR3 sequences, more than 35% detected once. The sequenced sample was blood. Receptor source: a human donor in good health.

A word on this clonotype: Possible read error: a much larger clone is one base away. J is TRBJ2-4 and V is TRBV29-1, with a tentative D call TRBD2 (5 bases). The DNA end lines up better with TRBJ2-7; the J call may be wrong. Germline V gives CDR1 SQVTM, CDR2 ANQGSEA. The CDR3 contains 11 residues. The CDR3 region is CSVRLNYEQYF. CDR3 nucleotide sequence: TGCAGCGTCCGACTAAATTACGAGCAGTACTTC.

This clonotype was detected only a few times. This chain connects TRBV20-1 to TRBJ2-1, with no clear D. Germline-derived CDR1 and CDR2 are DFQATT and SNEGSKA (reference sequence). CDR3 length: 14 amino acids. V dropped 5 bases and J dropped 0 bases, with 11 bases sitting between them. DNA of the CDR3: TGCAGTGCTGAACCGCCGGGCTCCTACAATGAGCAGTTCTTC. Encoded protein: CSAEPPGSYNEQFF.

This rearrangement joins TRBV10-3 to TRBJ2-1; TRBD2 agrees at 14 bases. The ends lost 10 bases at V and 10 bases at J; junction bases unmatched: 9. The V gene's germline CDR1 is ENHRY and CDR2 SYGVKD. The CDR3 runs to 14 residues. Here the CDR3 reads CATMTSGGAWEQFF. The CDR3 DNA reads as TGTGCCACTATGACTAGCGGGGGGGCTTGGGAGCAGTTCTTC.

The chain carries TRBV29-1 and TRBJ2-4; TRBD1 matches 8 bases. This CDR3 has 14 residues. With V trimmed by 6 bases and J by 15 bases, 19 bases remained unmatched. Germline V gene data show CDR1 as SQVTM and CDR2 as ANQGSEA. DNA for the CDR3: TGCAGCGTCCAAGGGACGACAGGGGCCTACGAGCGGTACTTC. Its translation: CSVQGTTGAYERYF. Variable domain in full (rest from reference TRBV29-1 and TRBJ2-4): SAVISQKPSRDICQRGTSLTIQCQVDSQVTMMFWYRQQPGQSLTLIATANQGSEATYESGFVIDKFPISRPNLTFSTLTVSNMSPEDSSIYLCSVQGTTGAYERYFGAGTRLSVL.

To note about this clonotype: A much more abundant neighbour one base away suggests this may be a read error. The chain recombines TRBV12-3 or TRBV12-4 with TRBJ2-1, with TRBD1 identical over 7 bases. With 5 bases clipped from V and 8 bases from J, the junction kept 3 bases outside the gene matches. The CDR3 is 12 amino acids. The CDR3 nucleotides are TGTGCCAGCAGTCCGGACAGGTATGAGCAGTTCTTC. Translated, it gives CASSPDRYEQFF.

The chain carries TRBV29-1 and TRBJ2-1, with D tentatively TRBD1 or TRBD2 (7 bases each). Trimming took 7 bases from V and 0 from J, leaving 13 bases between them. CDR1 and CDR2 (germline): SQVTM, ANQGSEA. This CDR3 has 14 residues. CDR3 in DNA: TGCAGCGCCCAGGGGGGGCCCTCCTACAATGAGCAGTTCTTC. It translates to CSAQGGPSYNEQFF.

The table lists this clonotype with a few counts. The chain has TRBV29-1 and TRBJ2-3; D remains unclear. Trimming left V 3 bases short and J 6 bases short, with 7 bases between. Germline CDR1 is SQVTM and CDR2 is ANQGSEA. CDR3 length: 11 residues. In DNA, the CDR3 is TGCAGCGTTGACCCGGCTGATACGCAGTATTTT. As protein: CSVDPADTQYF.

The rearrangement uses TRBV29-1 and TRBJ1-2, with D hard to call. V lost 4 bases and J 4 bases, leaving 19 bases between the germline ends. Germline V gene sequence: CDR1 SQVTM, CDR2 ANQGSEA. The CDR3 spans 15 residues. CDR3 nucleotide sequence: TGCAGCGTTGTACCGCGACTTTTTTTTTCCTATGGCTACACCTTC. This sequence encodes CSVVPRLFFSYGYTF.

On this clonotype: One end of the junction does not line up with germline, which may come from a read error. The chain links TRBV29-1 to TRBJ1-4; D not resolved. CDR1 SQVTM and CDR2 ANQGSEA come from the germline V gene. This CDR3 has 11 residues. For the CDR3, the DNA is TGCAGCGCCCACATCGGCGAAAAACGGTTTTTT. The encoded protein is CSAHIGEKRFF.

This clonotype was detected a few times. The rearrangement uses TRBV7-9 and TRBJ2-3, with D unclear. From germline, CDR1 is SEHNR and CDR2 FQNEAQ (reference sequence). The CDR3 runs to 16 residues. Trimming cost V 5 bases and J 2 bases, with 17 bases left between them. CDR3 region: CASSPHGSLNTDTQYF. Written as DNA, the CDR3 is TGTGCCAGCAGCCCCCATGGGTCCCTCAACACAGATACGCAGTATTTT.

The chain is built from TRBV3-1 and TRBJ2-3; 11 nucleotides align to TRBD2. The CDR3 has 17 amino acids. The V gene end was trimmed by 4 bases and the J gene end by 5 bases; junction bases not matched to a gene: 11. Germline values: CDR1 LGHDT, CDR2 YNNKEL (reference sequence). CDR3 DNA: TGTGCCAGCAGCCCAAATGGGCTTCTAGCGGGGGGAGATACGCAGTATTTT. Translated, it gives CASSPNGLLAGGDTQYF.

This clonotype has only a few counts. The chain couples TRBV18 to TRBJ2-1; D tentatively reads TRBD1 or TRBD2 (5 bases each). This CDR3 has 15 amino acids. From germline, CDR1 is KGHSH and CDR2 LQKENI. Deletions cut 2 bases from V and 3 bases from J, with 11 bases between. CDR3 DNA: TGTGCCAGCTCACCATGGGACGGGGACTACAATGAGCAGTTCTTC. Translating it yields CASSPWDGDYNEQFF.

This clonotype was seen at least ten times. The chain couples TRBV6-2 or TRBV6-3 to TRBJ2-7; D is unclear. V lost 4 bases and J lost 5, with 21 bases in between. Germline CDR1 and CDR2: MNHEY and SVGEGT. This CDR3 is 16 amino acids long. The CDR3 reads CASSSGPPDGPHEQYF. The CDR3 DNA reads as TGTGCCAGCAGTTCCGGCCCGCCGGACGGGCCTCACGAGCAGTACTTC.

The V call is TRBV29-1, the J call TRBJ1-1; 8 positions match TRBD1. J was trimmed by 8 bases and V by 6 bases; bases with no gene match: 8. The CDR3 is 12 amino acids. Germline loops: CDR1 SQVTM, CDR2 ANQGSEA. Here the CDR3 reads CSVRNGDREAFF. DNA of the CDR3: TGCAGCGTCAGGAATGGGGACAGGGAAGCTTTCTTT.

The chain is built from TRBV4-3 and TRBJ1-2; 7 bases line up with TRBD1. The CDR3 has 16 residues. J gave up 8 bases and V 0 bases, and 12 bases lay outside the gene matches. CDR1 and CDR2 from the germline V gene are LGHNA and YSLEER. DNA for the CDR3: TGCGCCAGCAGCCAAGATCCCCGACAGGGAGGTCAAGGCTACACCTTC. It codes for CASSQDPRQGGQGYTF.

This clonotype was detected only a few times. The chain employs TRBV6-5 and TRBJ2-3; a possible D gene is TRBD2 (5 bases). This CDR3 is built from 16 residues. Trimming left V 8 bases short and J 2 bases short, with 20 bases between. CDR1 and CDR2 from the germline V gene are MNHEY and SVGAGI. CDR3 residues: CASAPWESQDTDTQYF. As DNA, the CDR3 is TGTGCCAGCGCTCCTTGGGAGTCTCAAGACACAGATACGCAGTATTTT.

This chain joins TRBV5-1 and TRBJ2-3, with 11 bases lining up with TRBD2. The germline V gene has CDR1 SGHRS and CDR2 YFSETQ. Germline trimming cut 4 bases from V and 2 bases from J; bases unmatched to any gene: 6. The CDR3 is 16 amino acids. The CDR3 DNA reads TGCGCCAGCAGCCCCGTAGCGGGGGGGGTCACAGATACGCAGTATTTT. This codes for CASSPVAGGVTDTQYF.